Given below is one TCR beta chain in context. Antigen: not known. TCRdb keeps only in-frame clones here, not all; method: immunoSEQ multiplex PCR. The sample holds around 67,000 clones, 83% seen once. The data originate from a study of T cell responses to AZD1222 COVID-19 vaccine. Findings and caveats of the study: Vaccine-associated CD4 TCRs ranged over spike, dominating at 160-218 and 743-854.

This receptor was identified in an adult who received the AZD1222 COVID-19 vaccine. The material was peripheral blood, obtained 28 days after the second AZD1222 dose.

The CDR3 spells CASSLSGMDGYEQYF. For the CDR3, the DNA is TGTGCCAGCAGTTTATCAGGGATGGACGGCTACGAGCAGTACTTC. The chain is built from TRBV27 and TRBJ2-7; no clear D gene. CDR3 length: 15 amino acids. V shed 0 bases and J shed 3 bases, with 12 bases lying between them. Germline lookup yields CDR1 MNHEY and CDR2 SMNVEV (reference sequence).